These T cell receptor beta chains were read from a single sample in a study of beta chain features in type 1 diabetes. Sequencing was performed with immunoSEQ multiplex PCR; in TCRdb, only in-frame clones are kept and a portion is missing. The data show 300,000 to 350,000 clones, roughly 8.8% seen once. What was sequenced was central memory CD4+ T cells from blood. These receptors were collected from a man in his thirties or forties with type 1 diabetes. Each CDR3 is given with its conserved first and last residue. Each record gives: D gene, clone size, V gene, J gene, CDR3 protein, CDR3 DNA. D genes are given only for firm matches. Clone size is given for some rows only: seen once, a few or many times, or a class if the clone is expanded.

D gene: NA; clone size: few; V gene: TRBV7-9; J gene: TRBJ2-5; CDR3 protein: CASSPRTDPSGTQYF; CDR3 DNA: TGTGCCAGCAGCCCCCGGACGGACCCTTCAGGGACCCAGTACTTC
D gene: TRBD2; clone size: few; V gene: TRBV4-1; J gene: TRBJ2-5; CDR3 protein: CASSQGLAGVGGETQYF; CDR3 DNA: TGCGCCAGCAGCCAAGGACTAGCGGGGGTAGGGGGAGAGACCCAGTACTTC
D gene: NA; clone size: few; V gene: TRBV4-3; J gene: TRBJ1-2; CDR3 protein: CASSQNREGYGYTF; CDR3 DNA: TGCGCCAGCAGCCAAAACAGGGAGGGCTATGGCTACACCTTC
D gene: NA; clone size: once; V gene: TRBV9; J gene: TRBJ1-2; CDR3 protein: CASSGGFGGRQGEDYGYTF; CDR3 DNA: TGTGCCAGCAGCGGAGGATTCGGTGGTCGACAAGGGGAGGACTATGGCTACACCTTC
D gene: NA; clone size: NA; V gene: TRBV5-1; J gene: TRBJ2-7; CDR3 protein: CASSLGSGLTYEQYF; CDR3 DNA: TGCGCCAGCAGCTTGGGAAGCGGACTCACCTACGAGCAGTACTTC
D gene: NA; clone size: few; V gene: TRBV20-1; J gene: TRBJ1-2; CDR3 protein: CSARDDWTYTF; CDR3 DNA: TGCAGTGCTAGAGATGATTGGACCTACACCTTC
D gene: NA; clone size: few; V gene: TRBV9; J gene: TRBJ2-2; CDR3 protein: CASSPKTVFKVGELFF; CDR3 DNA: TGTGCCAGCAGCCCCAAGACAGTGTTTAAGGTCGGGGAGCTGTTTTTT
D gene: TRBD1; clone size: few; V gene: TRBV7-2; J gene: TRBJ1-1; CDR3 protein: CASSLVGTGGMAFF; CDR3 DNA: TGTGCCAGCAGCTTAGTTGGGACAGGGGGAATGGCTTTCTTT
D gene: TRBD1; clone size: NA; V gene: TRBV4-1; J gene: TRBJ2-7; CDR3 protein: CASSQGSADRGYEQYF; CDR3 DNA: TGCGCCAGCAGCCAAGGTTCCGCCGACAGGGGTTACGAGCAGTACTTC
D gene: NA; clone size: many; V gene: TRBV6-1; J gene: TRBJ2-7; CDR3 protein: CASKDSWSSYEQYF; CDR3 DNA: TGTGCCAGCAAGGATAGCTGGAGCTCCTACGAGCAGTACTTC
D gene: NA; clone size: few; V gene: TRBV10-3; J gene: TRBJ1-2; CDR3 protein: CAIRPIPGADNGYTF; CDR3 DNA: TGTGCCATCAGGCCCATCCCGGGAGCCGACAATGGCTACACCTTC
D gene: TRBD1; clone size: few; V gene: TRBV10-3; J gene: TRBJ2-2; CDR3 protein: CATRGQGGTGELFF; CDR3 DNA: TGTGCCACCAGGGGACAGGGAGGAACCGGGGAGCTGTTTTTT
D gene: NA; clone size: many; V gene: TRBV7-2; J gene: TRBJ2-7; CDR3 protein: CASSFQGGATYEQYF; CDR3 DNA: TGTGCCAGCAGCTTCCAGGGGGGCGCCACCTACGAGCAGTACTTC
D gene: NA; clone size: few; V gene: TRBV29-1; J gene: TRBJ2-3; CDR3 protein: CSVDLSTDTQYF; CDR3 DNA: TGCAGCGTTGACTTAAGCACAGATACGCAGTATTTT
D gene: NA; clone size: NA; V gene: TRBV5-1; J gene: TRBJ2-7; CDR3 protein: CASSYALSSYEQYF; CDR3 DNA: TGCGCCAGCAGCTATGCACTGAGCTCCTACGAGCAGTACTTC
D gene: NA; clone size: NA; V gene: TRBV10-3; J gene: TRBJ1-1; CDR3 protein: CAIQGGDTEAFF; CDR3 DNA: TGTGCCATTCAGGGTGGCGACACTGAAGCTTTCTTT
D gene: NA; clone size: NA; V gene: TRBV9; J gene: TRBJ2-1; CDR3 protein: CASSVRPDNEQFF; CDR3 DNA: TGTGCCAGCAGCGTTCGGCCCGACAATGAGCAGTTCTTC
D gene: NA; clone size: few; V gene: TRBV11-3; J gene: TRBJ2-5; CDR3 protein: CASSLGGTDQETQYF; CDR3 DNA: TGTGCCAGCAGCTTAGGCGGCACGGATCAAGAGACCCAGTACTTC
D gene: NA; clone size: NA; V gene: TRBV30; J gene: TRBJ2-3; CDR3 protein: CAWTILQEDTQYF; CDR3 DNA: TGTGCTTGGACTATTCTTCAAGAAGATACGCAGTATTTT
D gene: TRBD2; clone size: many; V gene: TRBV18; J gene: TRBJ2-7; CDR3 protein: CASSPSGGAYEQYF; CDR3 DNA: TGTGCCAGCTCACCAAGCGGGGGGGCCTACGAGCAGTACTTC
D gene: NA; clone size: NA; V gene: TRBV27; J gene: TRBJ1-5; CDR3 protein: CASSSLGKGNQPQHF; CDR3 DNA: TGTGCCAGCAGTTCCCTGGGAAAGGGCAATCAGCCCCAGCATTTT
D gene: NA; clone size: many; V gene: TRBV29-1; J gene: TRBJ2-1; CDR3 protein: CSAGASEANEQFF; CDR3 DNA: TGCAGCGCTGGGGCCTCGGAAGCCAATGAGCAGTTCTTC